The 24 T cell receptor beta chains reported below all come from one sample, sequenced in a study of blood T cell repertoires in COVID-19. Libraries were prepared by immunoSEQ multiplex PCR; TCRdb keeps only in-frame clonotypes and omits some of them. The sample has 250,000 to 300,000 clones, 85% to 90% seen once; the top ten hold 15% to 17%. Input material: PBMCs or T cells enriched from blood (not recorded which). The receptors stem from a young man who had recovered from COVID-19.

The rearrangement uses TRBV4-1 and TRBJ1-2; TRBD1 matches 8 bases. The trim removed 1 base at V and 8 bases at J, leaving 9 bases unmatched. The germline CDR1 and CDR2 sequences are MGHRA and YSYEKL. This CDR3 has 15 amino acids. The DNA for the CDR3 is TGCGCCAGCAGCCAAGTGGGACAGGCAGAATTGGGCTACACCTTC. This codes for CASSQVGQAELGYTF.

The chain's CDR3 is CASSYSDTNYEQYF. The DNA of the CDR3 is TGTGCCAGCAGTTACTCGGACACCAACTACGAGCAGTACTTC. The chain combines TRBV6-5 with TRBJ2-7; D possibly corresponds to TRBD1 (5 bases). Trimming left V 0 bases short and J 3 bases short, with 9 bases between. This CDR3 spans 14 amino acids. The germline V gene has CDR1 MNHEY and CDR2 SVGAGI.

V gene TRBV20-1 combines with J gene TRBJ1-1, with 9 positions matching TRBD1. Per germline, CDR1 DFQATT and CDR2 SNEGSKA (reference sequence). Losses at the gene ends were 5 bases for V and 10 bases for J; bases not matched to a gene: 5. The CDR3 runs 11 residues. CDR3 in amino acids: CSAHRGLVAFF. The CDR3 DNA sequence: TGCAGTGCTCACAGGGGGCTGGTAGCTTTCTTT.

This clone was seen a handful of times. The chain has TRBV9 and TRBJ2-5; D is possibly TRBD2 (6 bases). Deletions cut 0 bases from V and 1 base from J, with 7 bases between. The CDR3 is 14 residues long. Germline CDR1 SGDLS, CDR2 YYNGEE. In DNA form, the CDR3 reads TGTGCCAGCAGCGTAGCGGGAGTCCAAGAGACCCAGTACTTC. It yields the protein CASSVAGVQETQYF.

This clone was recorded only once. This rearrangement joins TRBV20-1 to TRBJ2-7; TRBD1 aligns across 8 bases. This CDR3 is built from 14 residues. V lost 3 bases and J lost 2; bases outside the gene matches: 6. Germline V CDR1 and CDR2: DFQATT, SNEGSKA (reference sequence). CDR3 protein: CSASSTGEPYEQYF. The CDR3 nucleotides read TGCAGTGCTAGTTCGACAGGGGAACCCTACGAGCAGTACTTC.

The chain couples TRBV4-2 to TRBJ2-5; 11 bases agree with TRBD2. V trimming: 1 base; J trimming: 3 bases; junction bases outside the gene matches: 7. The CDR3 length is 17 residues. The germline gives CDR1 LGHNA, CDR2 YNFKEQ. The CDR3 loop is CASSQVATSGGKETQYF. The CDR3 DNA is TGTGCCAGCAGCCAAGTGGCCACTAGCGGGGGAAAAGAGACCCAGTACTTC.

The chain is built from TRBV7-2 and TRBJ2-7, with 7 nucleotides matching TRBD2. The CDR3 consists of 15 residues. The J segment lost 3 bases and the V segment lost 6 bases, leaving 11 bases of the junction unmatched. CDR1 and CDR2 from the germline V gene are SGHTA and FQGNSA. DNA of the CDR3: TGTGCCAGCAGTCAGCGCGGACTAGGGGACTACGAGCAGTACTTC. Amino acid sequence: CASSQRGLGDYEQYF.

This chain uses TRBV5-6 with TRBJ2-5; D is undetermined. The CDR3 runs to 13 residues. Trimming removed 6 bases at V and 1 base at J, with 10 bases between. Germline CDR1 and CDR2: SGHDT and YYEEEE. In nucleotides, the CDR3 is TGTGCCAGCACCCGGAGAACCCAAGAGACCCAGTACTTC. Its protein is CASTRRTQETQYF.

The J gene is TRBJ1-4, the V gene TRBV13; D remains ambiguous. CDR3 length equals 14 residues. From germline, CDR1 is PRHDT and CDR2 FYEKMQ (reference sequence). The germline V and J ends were trimmed by 6 bases and 0 bases, with 8 bases remaining between them. The CDR3 protein is CASRSGTTNEKLFF. The CDR3 coding sequence is TGTGCCAGCAGGTCCGGGACAACTAATGAAAAACTGTTTTTT.

V usage is TRBV5-5 and J usage is TRBJ1-1; perhaps TRBD1 as D (6 bases). CDR1 and CDR2 (germline): SGHKS, YYEKEE (reference sequence). The V end was cut by 4 bases, the J end by 0 bases, with 13 bases between. This CDR3 spans 15 amino acids. The CDR3 region is CASSPTGHLNTEAFF. Written as DNA, the CDR3 is TGTGCCAGCAGCCCGACGGGACATTTGAACACTGAAGCTTTCTTT.

This chain connects TRBV4-2 to TRBJ2-7, with D unclear. The V and J ends lost 1 base and 4 bases respectively, with 17 bases between them. Germline CDR1 is LGHNA and CDR2 is YNFKEQ. The CDR3 length is 16 residues. CDR3 sequence: CASSQGSPGSYYEQYF. The CDR3 nucleotides are TGTGCCAGCAGCCAAGGGTCCCCCGGGTCATATTACGAGCAGTACTTC.

CDR3 DNA: TGTGCCAGCAGCGGGGGGACAGAGGGAACTGAAGCTTTCTTT. Protein product: CASSGGTEGTEAFF. The chain couples TRBV9 to TRBJ1-1; 7 positions agree with TRBD1. The trim removed 3 bases at V and 5 bases at J, leaving 7 bases unmatched. The CDR3 runs 14 residues. CDR1 is SGDLS, CDR2 YYNGEE, per germline.

This clone was picked up a small number of times. The J gene is TRBJ2-2, the V gene TRBV4-1; 9 bases align to TRBD2. Losses at the gene ends were 1 base for V and 4 bases for J; bases not matched to a gene: 7. CDR3 length: 17 residues. CDR1 MGHRA and CDR2 YSYEKL come from the germline V gene. In nucleotides, the CDR3 is TGCGCCAGCAGCCAAGCGGTCTCTAGCGGGGCCACCGGGGAGCTGTTTTTT. Protein sequence: CASSQAVSSGATGELFF.

The CDR3 nucleotides are TGTGGCATCCCCCGGCCCGGGAGCTCCTACAATGAGCAGTTCTTC. The encoded protein is CGIPRPGSSYNEQFF. The chain combines TRBV30 with TRBJ2-1; TRBD2 might be the D (6 bases). Germline loops: CDR1 GTSNPN, CDR2 SVGIG (reference sequence). The CDR3 totals 15 residues.

The rearrangement uses TRBV5-1 and TRBJ1-3, with D maybe TRBD1 (6 bases). Germline-derived CDR1 and CDR2 are SGHRS and YFSETQ. The CDR3 consists of 14 residues. V lost 4 bases and J lost 2, with 10 bases in between. The CDR3 DNA reads TGCGCCAGCAGCGCCGCAGGGGCTGGAAACACCATATATTTT. Protein product: CASSAAGAGNTIYF.

The V and J genes are TRBV15 and TRBJ1-5; D uncertain. The V end was cut by 0 bases, the J end by 6 bases, with 12 bases between. CDR3 size: 15 residues. Germline CDR1 is LNHNV and CDR2 is YYDKDF (reference sequence). The CDR3 here is CATSRDPGGGQPQHF. CDR3 in DNA: TGTGCCACCAGCAGAGACCCGGGTGGTGGTCAGCCCCAGCATTTT.

The chain employs TRBV7-9 and TRBJ1-1; D uncertain. Germline CDR1 reads SEHNR; CDR2 reads FQNEAQ (reference sequence). The CDR3 is 11 residues long. Trimming left V 6 bases short and J 4 bases short, with 6 bases between. Here the CDR3 DNA reads TGTGCCAGCAGTCTAATCACTGAAGCTTTCTTT. Translated: CASSLITEAFF. The variable domain in full, completed from reference TRBV7-9 and TRBJ1-1, reads DTGVSQNPRHKITKRGQNVTFRCDPISEHNRLYWYRQTLGQGPEFLTYFQNEAQLEKSRLLSDRFSAERPKGSFSTLEIQRTEQGDSAMYLCASSLITEAFFGQGTRLTVV.

The gene calls are TRBV27 and TRBJ2-7; the match to TRBD1 covers 7 bases. This CDR3 spans 16 amino acids. CDR1 MNHEY and CDR2 SMNVEV come from the germline V gene (reference sequence). V gave up 5 bases and J gave up 0 bases; unmatched junction bases: 10. Here the CDR3 DNA reads TGTGCCAGCAGTCCAGGGGGACAAATTCTCTCCTACGAGCAGTACTTC. Translating gives CASSPGGQILSYEQYF.

The chain links TRBV5-6 to TRBJ2-1; 9 bases align to TRBD2. Trimming cost V 0 bases and J 5 bases; bases outside gene matches: 9. Germline values: CDR1 SGHDT, CDR2 YYEEEE. There are 17 residues in the CDR3. The CDR3 reads CASSLDGTGTSNNEQFF. In DNA, the CDR3 is TGTGCCAGCAGCTTGGATGGAACCGGGACTAGCAACAATGAGCAGTTCTTC.

The chain recombines TRBV28 with TRBJ2-2; possibly TRBD2 for D (5 bases). The CDR3 sequence is 15 residues long. Germline CDR1 MDHEN, CDR2 SYDVKM. V was trimmed by 1 base and J by 4 bases, leaving 10 bases between them. The CDR3 sequence is CASSLFGLSTGELFF. Written as DNA, the CDR3 is TGTGCCAGCAGTTTATTCGGACTTTCCACCGGGGAGCTGTTTTTT.

This chain joins TRBV7-9 and TRBJ2-5; TRBD1 agrees at 8 bases. Trimming removed 1 base from V and 0 bases from J; junction bases left unmatched: 4. The CDR3 runs to 16 residues. CDR1 is SEHNR, CDR2 FQNEAQ, per germline (reference sequence). The CDR3 sequence: CASSLDGQGNQETQYF. The CDR3 DNA reads TGTGCCAGCAGCTTAGACGGACAGGGCAACCAAGAGACCCAGTACTTC.

This clone was observed a single time. The genes are TRBV28 and TRBJ1-3; D is uncertain. This CDR3 has 18 amino acids. With 3 bases removed from V and 0 bases from J, the gap between germline ends came to 18 bases. Germline V CDR1 and CDR2: MDHEN, SYDVKM. DNA for the CDR3: TGTGCCAGCAGTTTCCGCGGCCAGGACTTATTCTCTGGAAACACCATATATTTT. Amino acid sequence: CASSFRGQDLFSGNTIYF.

The chain recombines TRBV19 with TRBJ1-5; 10 nucleotides line up with TRBD1. V lost 6 bases and J lost 10; bases outside the gene matches: 6. The V gene's germline CDR1 is LNHDA and CDR2 SQIVND (reference sequence). The CDR3 totals 13 residues. The CDR3 loop is CASSWTGGQPQHF. CDR3 nucleotides: TGTGCCAGTAGCTGGACAGGGGGTCAACCCCAGCATTTT.

The rearrangement uses TRBV7-2 and TRBJ2-1, with 8 bases identical to TRBD1. The germline gives CDR1 SGHTA, CDR2 FQGNSA. Germline trimming cut 5 bases from V and 10 bases from J; bases unmatched to any gene: 13. The CDR3 contains 15 residues. CDR3 loop: CASSKDAGGAEEQFF. The CDR3 DNA follows: TGTGCCAGCAGCAAGGATGCAGGGGGCGCGGAGGAGCAGTTCTTC.